The clone carrying this TCR beta chain was seen only once. Its antigen remains unidentified. A junction boundary mismatches the germline segment, possibly from a read error. CDR3 and TCR beta VDJ profiling relied on genomic DNA as the template. TCRdb passed the reads through MiXCR, listing each CDR3 protein once. Seen here are 220,000 or so distinct CDR3 sequences, less than 75% observed once, and the top ten hold roughly 61%. Patients picked for sequencing had shown CD8+CD57+ cell expansion detected by flow cytometry. None of the patients had been given any therapy when their blood was sampled. This entry comes from a study of CD8+CD57+ T cells in acquired aplastic anemia. Study-level information: CD4+ and CD8+ cells, once sorted, gave DNA averaging around 3.4 ug. Study-level findings and limits: Significant differences in CD8+ Simpson's diversity were not observed between patients and controls. Patients shared some 30 CD8+ CDR3 sequences with controls.

CDR3 size: 15 residues. Germline CDR1 is SGHRS and CDR2 is YFSETQ. The chain joins TRBV5-1 to TRBJ1-1; a possible D gene is TRBD1 (5 bases). The sample comprised sorted CD4+, CD8+, or CD8+CD57+ T cells (not recorded which) from PBMCs. The receptor was derived from a human donor with aplastic anemia. DNA for the CDR3: TGTGCCAGCAGCTTAGTGGGGACGGATACTGAGGAAGCTTTCTTT. Residues: CASSLVGTDTEEAFF.